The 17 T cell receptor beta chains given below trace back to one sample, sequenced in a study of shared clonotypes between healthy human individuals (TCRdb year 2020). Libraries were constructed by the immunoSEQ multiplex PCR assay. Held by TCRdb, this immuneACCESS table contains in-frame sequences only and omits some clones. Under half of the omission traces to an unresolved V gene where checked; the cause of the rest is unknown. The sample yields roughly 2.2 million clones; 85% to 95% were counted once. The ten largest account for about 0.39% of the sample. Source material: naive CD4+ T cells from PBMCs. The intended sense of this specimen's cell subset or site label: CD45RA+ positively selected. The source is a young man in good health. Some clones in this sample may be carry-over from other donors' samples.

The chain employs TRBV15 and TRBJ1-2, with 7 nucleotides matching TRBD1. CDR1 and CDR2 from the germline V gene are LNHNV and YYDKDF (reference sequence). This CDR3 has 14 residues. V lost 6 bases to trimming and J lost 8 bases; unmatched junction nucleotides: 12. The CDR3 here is CATSLDRVGWGYTF. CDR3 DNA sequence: TGTGCCACCAGTCTAGACAGGGTGGGGTGGGGCTACACCTTC.

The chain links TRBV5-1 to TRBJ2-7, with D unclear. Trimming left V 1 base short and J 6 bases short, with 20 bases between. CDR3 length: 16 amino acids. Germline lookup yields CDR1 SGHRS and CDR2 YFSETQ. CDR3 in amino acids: CASSLTPHMGLSEQYF. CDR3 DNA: TGCGCCAGCAGCTTGACACCCCACATGGGATTAAGCGAGCAGTACTTC.

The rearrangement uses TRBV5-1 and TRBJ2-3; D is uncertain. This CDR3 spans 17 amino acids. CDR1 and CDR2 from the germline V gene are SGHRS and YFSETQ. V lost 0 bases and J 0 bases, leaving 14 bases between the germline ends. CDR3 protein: CASSLGVVPISTDTQYF. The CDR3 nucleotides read TGCGCCAGCAGCTTGGGGGTCGTCCCCATAAGCACAGATACGCAGTATTTT.

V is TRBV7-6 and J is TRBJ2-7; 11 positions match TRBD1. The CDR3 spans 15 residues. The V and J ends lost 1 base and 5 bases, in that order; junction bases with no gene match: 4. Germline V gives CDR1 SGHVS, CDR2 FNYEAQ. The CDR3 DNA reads TGTGCCAGCAGCTTAGGGACAGGGGGCATCAACGAGCAGTACTTC. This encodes CASSLGTGGINEQYF.

The CDR3 protein is CASSQGLAGGRTDTQYF. CDR3 nucleotides: TGCGCCAGCAGCCAAGGACTAGCGGGAGGGCGCACAGATACGCAGTATTTT. V and J are TRBV5-1 and TRBJ2-3; 15 nucleotides match TRBD2. V shed 4 bases and J 1 base; nucleotides not matched to a gene: 4. The CDR3 sequence is 17 residues long. CDR1 is SGHRS and CDR2 is YFSETQ in the germline V gene.

This chain's CDR3 is CASSGTYYNEQFF. CDR3 in DNA: TGTGCCAGCTCCGGGACATATTACAATGAGCAGTTCTTC. The gene calls are TRBV6-6 and TRBJ2-1; a possible D gene is TRBD1 (6 bases). CDR1 and CDR2 (germline): MNHNY, SVGAGI (reference sequence). Deletions cut 8 bases from V and 4 bases from J, with 12 bases between. This CDR3 contains 13 residues.

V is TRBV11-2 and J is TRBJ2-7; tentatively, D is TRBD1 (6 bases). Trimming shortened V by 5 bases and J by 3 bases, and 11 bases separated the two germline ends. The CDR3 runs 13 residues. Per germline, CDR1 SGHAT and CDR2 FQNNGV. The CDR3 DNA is TGTGCCAGCAGCGCCGACAGGTACTACGAGCAGTACTTC. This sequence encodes CASSADRYYEQYF.

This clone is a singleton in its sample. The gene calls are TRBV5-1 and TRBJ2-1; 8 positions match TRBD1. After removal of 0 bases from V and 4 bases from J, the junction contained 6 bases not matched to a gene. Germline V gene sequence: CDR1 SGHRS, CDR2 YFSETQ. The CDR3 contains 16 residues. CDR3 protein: CASSLVGDRTYNEQFF. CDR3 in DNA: TGCGCCAGCAGCTTGGTCGGGGACAGGACTTACAATGAGCAGTTCTTC.

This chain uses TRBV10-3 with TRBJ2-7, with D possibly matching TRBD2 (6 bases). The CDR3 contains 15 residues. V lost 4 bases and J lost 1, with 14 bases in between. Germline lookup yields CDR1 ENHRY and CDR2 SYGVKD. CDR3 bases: TGTGCCATCAGTGGAGCGGGCCGGAATTCCTACGAGCAGTACTTC. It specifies CAISGAGRNSYEQYF.

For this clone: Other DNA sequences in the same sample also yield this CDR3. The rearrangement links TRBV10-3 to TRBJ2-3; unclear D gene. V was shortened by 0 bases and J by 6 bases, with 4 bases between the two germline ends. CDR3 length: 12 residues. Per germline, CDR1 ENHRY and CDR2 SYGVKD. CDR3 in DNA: TGTGCCATCAGTGAGTCCCGGGATACGCAGTATTTT. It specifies CAISESRDTQYF.

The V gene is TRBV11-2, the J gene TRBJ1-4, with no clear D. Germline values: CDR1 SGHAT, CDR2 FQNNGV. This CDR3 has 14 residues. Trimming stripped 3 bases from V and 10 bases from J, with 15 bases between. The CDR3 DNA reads TGTGCCAGCAGCTTCGACGGACGGGAAGGAAAACTGTTTTTT. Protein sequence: CASSFDGREGKLFF. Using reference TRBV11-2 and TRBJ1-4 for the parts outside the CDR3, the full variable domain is EAGVAQSPRYKIIEKRQSVAFWCNPISGHATLYWYQQILGQGPKLLIQFQNNGVVDDSQLPKDRFSAERLKGVDSTLKIQPAKLEDSAVYLCASSFDGREGKLFFGSGTQLSVL.

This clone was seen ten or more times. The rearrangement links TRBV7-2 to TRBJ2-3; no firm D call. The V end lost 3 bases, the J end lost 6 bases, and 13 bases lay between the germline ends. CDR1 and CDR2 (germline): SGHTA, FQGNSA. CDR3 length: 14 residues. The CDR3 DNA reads TGTGCCAGCAGCTTCCGGCAGGTCAGGGATACGCAGTATTTT. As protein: CASSFRQVRDTQYF.

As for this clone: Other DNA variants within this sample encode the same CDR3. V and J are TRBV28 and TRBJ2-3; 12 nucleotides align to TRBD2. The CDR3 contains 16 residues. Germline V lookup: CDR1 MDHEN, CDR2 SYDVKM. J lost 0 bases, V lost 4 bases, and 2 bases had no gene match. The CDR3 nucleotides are TGTGCCAGCAGTTCTGGGACTAGCGGGAGCACAGATACGCAGTATTTT. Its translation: CASSSGTSGSTDTQYF.

The CDR3 bases are TGTGCCAGCGCCCACGGGAGCGGGTTCCCCGGGGAGCTGTTTTTT. This gives the protein CASAHGSGFPGELFF. The chain uses TRBV28 and TRBJ2-2; tentatively, D is TRBD2 (6 bases). Germline loops: CDR1 MDHEN, CDR2 SYDVKM. The CDR3 sequence is 15 residues long. Trimming took off 8 bases at V and 6 bases at J, with 19 bases between the two ends.

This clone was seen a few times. The CDR3 nucleotides are TGTGCCTGGAGCGAAACGAGTGAAAAACTGTTTTTT. It codes for CAWSETSEKLFF. The chain joins TRBV30 to TRBJ1-4; D remains ambiguous. Trimming took 3 bases from V and 7 from J, leaving 9 bases between them. Germline V gives CDR1 GTSNPN, CDR2 SVGIG (reference sequence). This CDR3 region has 12 residues.

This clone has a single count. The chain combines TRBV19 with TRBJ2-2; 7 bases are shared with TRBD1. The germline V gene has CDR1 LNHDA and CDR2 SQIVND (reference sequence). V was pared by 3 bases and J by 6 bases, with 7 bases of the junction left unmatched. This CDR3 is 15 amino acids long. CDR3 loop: CASSIDRARAGELFF. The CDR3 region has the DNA TGTGCCAGTAGTATTGACAGGGCCAGGGCCGGGGAGCTGTTTTTT.

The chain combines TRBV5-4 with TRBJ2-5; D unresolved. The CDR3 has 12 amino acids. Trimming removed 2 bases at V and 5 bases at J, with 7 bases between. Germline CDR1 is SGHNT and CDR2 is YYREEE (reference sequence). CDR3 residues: CASSFEGETQYF. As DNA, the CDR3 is TGTGCCAGCAGCTTCGAAGGGGAGACCCAGTACTTC.